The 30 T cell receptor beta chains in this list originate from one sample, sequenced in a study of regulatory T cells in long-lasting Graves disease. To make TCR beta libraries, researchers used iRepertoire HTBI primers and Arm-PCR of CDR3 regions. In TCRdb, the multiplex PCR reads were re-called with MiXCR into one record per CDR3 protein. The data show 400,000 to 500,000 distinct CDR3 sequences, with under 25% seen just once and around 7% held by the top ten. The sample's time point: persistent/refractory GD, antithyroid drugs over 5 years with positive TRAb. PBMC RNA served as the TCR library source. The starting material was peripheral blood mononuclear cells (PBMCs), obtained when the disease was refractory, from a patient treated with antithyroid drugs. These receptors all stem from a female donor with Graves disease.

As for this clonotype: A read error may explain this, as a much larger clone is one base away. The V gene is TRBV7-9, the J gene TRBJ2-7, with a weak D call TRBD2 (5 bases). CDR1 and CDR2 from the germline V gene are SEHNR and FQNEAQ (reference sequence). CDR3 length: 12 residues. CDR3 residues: CASSLAGSEQHF. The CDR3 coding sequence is TGTGCCAGCAGCTTAGCAGGGAGCGAGCAGCACTTC.

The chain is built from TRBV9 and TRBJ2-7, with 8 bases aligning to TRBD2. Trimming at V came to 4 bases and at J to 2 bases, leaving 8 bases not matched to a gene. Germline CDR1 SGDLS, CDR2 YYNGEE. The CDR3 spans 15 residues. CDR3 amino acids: CASSSRGGPTYEQYF. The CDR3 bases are TGTGCCAGCAGCTCCCGGGGGGGTCCCACCTACGAGCAGTACTTC.

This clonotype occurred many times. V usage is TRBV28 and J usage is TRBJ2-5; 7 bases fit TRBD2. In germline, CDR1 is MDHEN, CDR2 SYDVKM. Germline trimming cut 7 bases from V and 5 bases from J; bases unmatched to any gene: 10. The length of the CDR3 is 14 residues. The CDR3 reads CASIRLAVSETQYF. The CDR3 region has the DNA TGTGCCAGCATTCGTCTAGCGGTTAGTGAGACCCAGTACTTC. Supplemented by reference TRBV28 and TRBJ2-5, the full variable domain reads DVKVTQSSRYLVKRTGEKVFLECVQDMDHENMFWYRQDPGLGLRLIYFSYDVKMKEKGDIPEGYSVSREKKERFSLILESASTNQTSMYLCASIRLAVSETQYFGPGTRLLVL.

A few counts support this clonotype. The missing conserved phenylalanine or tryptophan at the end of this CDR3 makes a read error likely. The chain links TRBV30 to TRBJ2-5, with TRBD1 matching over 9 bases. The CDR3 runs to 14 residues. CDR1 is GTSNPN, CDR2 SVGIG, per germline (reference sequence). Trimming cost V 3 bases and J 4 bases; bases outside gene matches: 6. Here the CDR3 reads CAWRGQGLVETQYS. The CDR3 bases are TGTGCCTGGAGAGGACAGGGGTTGGTAGAGACCCAGTACTCC.

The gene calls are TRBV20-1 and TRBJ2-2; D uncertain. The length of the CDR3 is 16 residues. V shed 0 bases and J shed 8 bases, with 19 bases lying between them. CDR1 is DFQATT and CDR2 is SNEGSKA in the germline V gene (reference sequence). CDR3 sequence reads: CSARDTYTGEIGELFF. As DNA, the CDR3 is TGCAGTGCTAGAGATACCTACACCGGTGAAATAGGGGAGCTGTTTTTT.

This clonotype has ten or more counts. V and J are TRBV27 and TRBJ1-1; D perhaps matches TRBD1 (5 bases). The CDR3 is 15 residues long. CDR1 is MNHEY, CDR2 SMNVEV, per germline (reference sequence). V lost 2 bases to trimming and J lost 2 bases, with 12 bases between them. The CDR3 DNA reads TGTGCCAGCAGTTTAAATCCGGGACCTAACACTGAAGCTTTCTTT. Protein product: CASSLNPGPNTEAFF.

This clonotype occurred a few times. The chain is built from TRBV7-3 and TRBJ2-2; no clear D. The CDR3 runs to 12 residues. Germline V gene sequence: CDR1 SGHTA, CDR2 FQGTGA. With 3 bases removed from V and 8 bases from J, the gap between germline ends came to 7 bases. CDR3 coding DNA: TGTGCCAGCAGCTTGAGTGAGGGGGAGCTGTTTTTT. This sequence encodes CASSLSEGELFF.

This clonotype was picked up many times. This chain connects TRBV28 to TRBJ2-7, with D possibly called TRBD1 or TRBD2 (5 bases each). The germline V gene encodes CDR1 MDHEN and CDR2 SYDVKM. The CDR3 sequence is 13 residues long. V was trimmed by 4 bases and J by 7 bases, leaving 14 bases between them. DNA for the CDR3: TGTGCCAGCAGTTCCGCCGGGACCAAAGAGCAGTACTTC. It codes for CASSSAGTKEQYF.

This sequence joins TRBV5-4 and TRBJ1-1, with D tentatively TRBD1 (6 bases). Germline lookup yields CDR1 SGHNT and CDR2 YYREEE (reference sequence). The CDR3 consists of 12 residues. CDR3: CLRSGGESEAFF. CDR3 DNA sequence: TGTCTCAGGTCTGGGGGCGAAAGTGAAGCTTTCTTT.

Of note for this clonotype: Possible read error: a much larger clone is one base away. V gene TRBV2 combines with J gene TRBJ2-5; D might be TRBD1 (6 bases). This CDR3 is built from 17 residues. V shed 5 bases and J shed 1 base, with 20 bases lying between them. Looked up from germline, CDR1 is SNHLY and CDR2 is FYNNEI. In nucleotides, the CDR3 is TGTGCCAGCAGTTGGGGCTCGGACAGAGACTTCCAAGAGACCCAGTACTTC. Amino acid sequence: CASSWGSDRDFQETQYF.

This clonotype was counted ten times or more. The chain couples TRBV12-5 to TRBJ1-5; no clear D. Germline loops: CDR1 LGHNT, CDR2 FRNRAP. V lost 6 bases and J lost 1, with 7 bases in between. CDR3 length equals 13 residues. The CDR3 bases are TGTGCTAGTGGCCTGACAAGCAATCAGCCCCAGCATTTT. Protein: CASGLTSNQPQHF.

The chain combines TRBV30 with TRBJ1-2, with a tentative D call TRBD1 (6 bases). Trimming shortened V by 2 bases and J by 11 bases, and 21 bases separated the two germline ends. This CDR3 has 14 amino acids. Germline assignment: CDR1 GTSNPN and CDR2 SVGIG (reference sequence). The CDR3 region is CAWSTTGGLPGYTF. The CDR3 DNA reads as TGTGCCTGGAGTACCACGGGGGGCCTTCCGGGATACACCTTC.

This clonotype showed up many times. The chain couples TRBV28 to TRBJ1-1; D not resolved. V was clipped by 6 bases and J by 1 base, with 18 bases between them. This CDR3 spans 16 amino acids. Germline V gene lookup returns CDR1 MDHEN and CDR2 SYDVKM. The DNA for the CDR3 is TGTGCCAGCAGGGACCCGAGGAGAGGAGAGAACACTGAAGCTTTCTTT. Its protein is CASRDPRRGENTEAFF.

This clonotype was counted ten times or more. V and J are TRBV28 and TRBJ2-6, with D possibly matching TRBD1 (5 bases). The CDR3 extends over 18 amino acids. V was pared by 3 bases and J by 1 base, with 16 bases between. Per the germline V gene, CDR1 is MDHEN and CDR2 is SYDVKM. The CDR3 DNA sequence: TGTGCCAGCAGTTTCCAGGGAAGTAAGATGTCTGGGGCCAACGTCCTGACTTTC. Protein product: CASSFQGSKMSGANVLTF.

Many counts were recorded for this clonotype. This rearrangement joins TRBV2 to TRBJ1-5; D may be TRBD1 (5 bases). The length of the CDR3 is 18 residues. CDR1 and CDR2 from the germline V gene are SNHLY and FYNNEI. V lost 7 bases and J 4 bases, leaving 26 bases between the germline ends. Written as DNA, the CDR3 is TGTGCCAGCACGCTCCTACCTTTTGTACAGGTGACGAATCAGCCCCAGCATTTT. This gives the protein CASTLLPFVQVTNQPQHF.

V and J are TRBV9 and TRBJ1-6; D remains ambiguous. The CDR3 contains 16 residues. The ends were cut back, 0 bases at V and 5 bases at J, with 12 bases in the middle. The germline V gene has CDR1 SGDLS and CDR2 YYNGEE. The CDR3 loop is CASSVEGSLDNSPLHF. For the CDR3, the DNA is TGTGCCAGCAGCGTAGAAGGATCCCTAGATAATTCACCCCTCCACTTT. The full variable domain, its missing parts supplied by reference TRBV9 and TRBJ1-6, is DSGVTQTPKHLITATGQRVTLRCSPRSGDLSVYWYQQSLDQGLQFLIQYYNGEERAKGNILERFSAQQFPDLHSELNLSSLELGDSALYFCASSVEGSLDNSPLHFGNGTRLTVT.

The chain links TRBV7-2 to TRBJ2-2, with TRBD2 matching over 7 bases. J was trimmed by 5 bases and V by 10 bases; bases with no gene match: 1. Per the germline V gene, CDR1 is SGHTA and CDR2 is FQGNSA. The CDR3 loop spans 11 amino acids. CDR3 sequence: CATGGTGELFF. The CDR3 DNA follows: TGTGCCACCGGGGGGACCGGGGAGCTGTTTTTT.

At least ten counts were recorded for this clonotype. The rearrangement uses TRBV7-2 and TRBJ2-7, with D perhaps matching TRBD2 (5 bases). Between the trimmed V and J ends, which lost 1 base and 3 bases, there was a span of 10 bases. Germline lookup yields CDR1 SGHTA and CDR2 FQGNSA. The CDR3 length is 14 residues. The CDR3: CASSLDALDYEQYF. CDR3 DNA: TGTGCCAGCAGCTTAGATGCACTAGACTACGAGCAGTACTTC.

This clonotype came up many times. DNA for the CDR3: TGCAGTGCTAGATTACGGTATAGCGGGGCCCAAGAGACCCAGTACTTC. This sequence encodes CSARLRYSGAQETQYF. The V call is TRBV20-1, the J call TRBJ2-5; 8 bases align to TRBD2. Germline V gives CDR1 DFQATT, CDR2 SNEGSKA (reference sequence). V gave up 2 bases and J gave up 1 base; unmatched junction bases: 9. The CDR3 covers 16 residues.

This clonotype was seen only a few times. CDR3 loop: CSVEVPRTGSSYEQYF. CDR3 DNA sequence: TGCAGCGTTGAAGTACCGAGGACAGGCAGCTCCTACGAGCAGTACTTC. This chain joins TRBV29-1 and TRBJ2-7, with 7 bases fitting TRBD1. The germline gives CDR1 SQVTM, CDR2 ANQGSEA. V lost 1 base, J lost 0 bases, and 9 bases stayed unmatched. The CDR3 is 16 residues long.

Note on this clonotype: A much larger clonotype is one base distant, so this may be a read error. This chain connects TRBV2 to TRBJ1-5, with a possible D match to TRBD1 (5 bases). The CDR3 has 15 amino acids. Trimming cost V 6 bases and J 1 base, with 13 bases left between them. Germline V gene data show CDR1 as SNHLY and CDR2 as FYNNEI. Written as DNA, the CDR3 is TGTGCCAGCAGAGGCAGGGTAGGAAGCAATCAGCCCCAGCATTTT. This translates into CASRGRVGSNQPQHF. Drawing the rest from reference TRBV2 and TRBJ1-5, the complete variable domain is EPEVTQTPSHQVTQMGQEVILRCVPISNHLYFYWYRQILGQKVEFLVSFYNNEISEKSEIFDDQFSVERPDGSNFTLKIRSTKLEDSAMYFCASRGRVGSNQPQHFGDGTRLSIL.

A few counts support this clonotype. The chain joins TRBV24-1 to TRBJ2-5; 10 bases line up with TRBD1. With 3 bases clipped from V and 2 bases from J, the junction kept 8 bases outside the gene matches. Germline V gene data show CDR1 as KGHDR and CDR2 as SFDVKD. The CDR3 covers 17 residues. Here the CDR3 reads CATSDPGTGAQQETQYF. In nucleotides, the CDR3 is TGTGCCACCAGTGATCCGGGGACAGGGGCCCAACAAGAGACCCAGTACTTC.

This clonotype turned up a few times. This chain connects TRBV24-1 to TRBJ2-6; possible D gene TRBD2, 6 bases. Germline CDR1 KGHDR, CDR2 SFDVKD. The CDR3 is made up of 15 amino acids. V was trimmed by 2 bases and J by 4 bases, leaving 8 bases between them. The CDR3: CATSDWAGGANVLTF. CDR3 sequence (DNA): TGTGCCACCAGTGATTGGGCGGGGGGGGCCAACGTCCTGACTTTC.

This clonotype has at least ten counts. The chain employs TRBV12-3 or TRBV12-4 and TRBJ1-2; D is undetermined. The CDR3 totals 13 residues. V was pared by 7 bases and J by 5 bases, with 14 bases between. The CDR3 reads CASTTRQAYGYTF. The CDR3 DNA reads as TGTGCCAGCACCACCCGGCAGGCATATGGCTACACCTTC.

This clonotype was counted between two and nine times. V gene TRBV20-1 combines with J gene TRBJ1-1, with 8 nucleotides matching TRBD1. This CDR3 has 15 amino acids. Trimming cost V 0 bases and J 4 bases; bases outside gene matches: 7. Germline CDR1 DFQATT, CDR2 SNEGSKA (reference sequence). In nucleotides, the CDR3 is TGCAGTGCTAGAGATCAAAGGACAGGGACCACTGAAGCTTTCTTT. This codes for CSARDQRTGTTEAFF.

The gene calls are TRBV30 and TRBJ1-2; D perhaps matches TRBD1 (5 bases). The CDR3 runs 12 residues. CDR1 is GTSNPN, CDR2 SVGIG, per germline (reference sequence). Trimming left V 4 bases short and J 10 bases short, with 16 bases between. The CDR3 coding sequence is TGTGCCTGGACCCGGGGGAGTCTTTTCTACACCTTC. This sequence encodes CAWTRGSLFYTF.

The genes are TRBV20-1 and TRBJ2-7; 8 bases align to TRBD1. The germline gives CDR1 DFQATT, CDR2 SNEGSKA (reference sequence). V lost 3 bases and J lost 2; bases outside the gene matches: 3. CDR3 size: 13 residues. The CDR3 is CSASGQGAYEQYF. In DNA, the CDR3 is TGCAGTGCTAGTGGACAGGGAGCCTACGAGCAGTACTTC.

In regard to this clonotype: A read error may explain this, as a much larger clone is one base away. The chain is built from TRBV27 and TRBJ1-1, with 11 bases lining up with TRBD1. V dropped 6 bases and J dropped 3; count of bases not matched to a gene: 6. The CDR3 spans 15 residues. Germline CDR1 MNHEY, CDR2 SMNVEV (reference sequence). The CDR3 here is CASSLDRGLDTEAFF. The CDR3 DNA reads TGTGCCAGCAGCCTGGACAGGGGGCTGGACACTGAAGCTTTCTTT.

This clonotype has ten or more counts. The DNA of the CDR3 is TGTGCCAGCAAGGATCGGTCGGGACCCTCCTACGAGCAGTACTTC. This sequence encodes CASKDRSGPSYEQYF. This rearrangement joins TRBV27 to TRBJ2-7; D could derive from TRBD1 or TRBD2 (5 bases each). Germline V gives CDR1 MNHEY, CDR2 SMNVEV (reference sequence). This CDR3 region has 15 residues. With 7 bases removed from V and 0 bases from J, the gap between germline ends came to 16 bases.

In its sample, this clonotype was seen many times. In DNA form, the CDR3 reads TGCAGTGCTAGAGATCTCGCACTAGGGAGGGACGAGCAGTACTTC. Translation: CSARDLALGRDEQYF. This chain joins TRBV20-1 and TRBJ2-7; the match to TRBD2 covers 7 bases. Unmatched junction bases numbered 10, after V lost 0 bases and J lost 5 bases. The germline V gene has CDR1 DFQATT and CDR2 SNEGSKA (reference sequence). The CDR3 sequence is 15 residues long.